This TCR beta chain was found in a study of cytomegalovirus exposure and HLA in healthy donors. In the study overall: The Caucasian-associated ancestry cluster contained about 80% of the approximately 400 genotyped donors. Whole-study findings and limits: An observed cluster of highly shared sequence variants was recorded as a likely sequencing artifact.

The study ran its PCR with 60 Vbeta and 13 Jbeta primers. Sequencing was performed with immunoSEQ multiplex PCR; in TCRdb, only in-frame clones are kept and a portion is missing. This table holds around 190,000 clones, around 77% found once. The trim removed 0 bases at V and 5 bases at J, leaving 8 bases unmatched. The CDR3 sequence is 17 residues long. Per the germline V gene, CDR1 is SGDLS and CDR2 is YYNGEE. Concerning this clone: Its antigen remains unidentified.

V is TRBV9 and J is TRBJ2-1, with 10 bases identical to TRBD2. The source of this sequence is a man aged 55 to 70 in good health and CMV-seronegative. Sample: PBMCs. DNA for the CDR3: TGTGCCAGCAGCGTAGAAATAGCGGGGGGATCAAACAATGAGCAGTTCTTC. Its translation is CASSVEIAGGSNNEQFF. The full variable domain, with the rest looked up from reference TRBV9 and TRBJ2-1, is DSGVTQTPKHLITATGQRVTLRCSPRSGDLSVYWYQQSLDQGLQFLIQYYNGEERAKGNILERFSAQQFPDLHSELNLSSLELGDSALYFCASSVEIAGGSNNEQFFGPGTRLTVL.